These 25 T cell receptor beta chains were all obtained from the same sample, sequenced in a study of T-cell memory formation after mild COVID-19. TCRdb itself ran the 5' RACE reads through MiXCR, one entry per CDR3 protein. Of about 340,000 distinct CDR3 sequences in the sample, approximately 16% were seen once. Sample: PBMCs or a T cell subset sorted from them (not recorded which). The receptors were gathered from a man aged 18-30 years who had mild COVID-19 (a few samples of this study predate the infection). Cell type and time point are not known.

This clonotype has a handful of counts. V and J are TRBV4-3 and TRBJ1-1, with 9 bases identical to TRBD1. The V gene's germline CDR1 is LGHNA and CDR2 YSLEER. The V segment lost 4 bases and the J segment 5 bases; nucleotides outside the gene matches: 5. This CDR3 comprises 14 residues. The CDR3 coding sequence is TGCGCCAGCAGCCGGGACAGGGTCGGGACTGAAGCTTTCTTT. Amino acids: CASSRDRVGTEAFF.

This CDR3 reads CASMPGRLNSPLHF. CDR3 DNA: TGTGCCAGCATGCCGGGACGGCTTAATTCACCCCTCCACTTT. The chain joins TRBV7-9 to TRBJ1-6; tentative D call: TRBD1 (5 bases). Germline V gene data show CDR1 as SEHNR and CDR2 as FQNEAQ (reference sequence). V lost 7 bases to trimming and J lost 6 bases, with 13 bases between them. The CDR3 covers 14 residues. Looking up the rest from reference TRBV7-9 and TRBJ1-6 gives the full variable domain: DTGVSQNPRHKITKRGQNVTFRCDPISEHNRLYWYRQTLGQGPEFLTYFQNEAQLEKSRLLSDRFSAERPKGSFSTLEIQRTEQGDSAMYLCASMPGRLNSPLHFGNGTRLTVT.

The V call is TRBV10-3, the J call TRBJ1-2, with unresolved D. The CDR3 covers 14 residues. V was trimmed by 5 bases and J by 5 bases, leaving 15 bases between them. The V gene's germline CDR1 is ENHRY and CDR2 SYGVKD. The CDR3 nucleotides read TGTGCCATCAGTCTTGGGGATTTCGGGTATGGCTACACCTTC. Its translation: CAISLGDFGYGYTF.

A few counts support this clonotype. The chain recombines TRBV7-2 with TRBJ2-3, with D hard to call. The germline V gene has CDR1 SGHTA and CDR2 FQGNSA. CDR3 size: 12 residues. V was cut by 5 bases and J by 10 bases, with 13 bases left in between. CDR3 DNA: TGTGCCAGCAGCACGGATTCAGTTCCGCAGTATTTT. Its translation is CASSTDSVPQYF.

This clonotype was counted a few times. The chain recombines TRBV7-6 with TRBJ2-2; 12 bases are a match to TRBD2. Germline V CDR1 and CDR2: SGHVS, FNYEAQ. The CDR3 covers 20 residues. V lost 4 bases and J lost 8; bases outside the gene matches: 20. This CDR3 reads CASSSTRERLAGAPRGELFF. The CDR3 DNA is TGTGCCAGCAGCTCTACCCGAGAGAGACTAGCGGGGGCCCCCCGGGGGGAGCTGTTTTTT.

The rearrangement uses TRBV20-1 and TRBJ2-1, with D maybe TRBD2 (5 bases). The ends were cut back, 1 base at V and 1 base at J, with 11 bases in the middle. The germline CDR1 and CDR2 sequences are DFQATT and SNEGSKA (reference sequence). The CDR3 runs to 15 residues. The CDR3: CSARASFESYNEQFF. The CDR3 coding sequence is TGCAGTGCTAGAGCTAGCTTTGAATCCTACAATGAGCAGTTCTTC.

This chain's CDR3 is CASSRAPGDRGWDTQYF. CDR3 DNA sequence: TGTGCCAGCAGCCGAGCGCCCGGGGACAGGGGTTGGGATACGCAGTATTTT. The chain is built from TRBV7-2 and TRBJ2-3; TRBD1 aligns across 10 bases. CDR3 length: 17 residues. Germline CDR1 SGHTA, CDR2 FQGNSA. With V trimmed by 5 bases and J by 6 bases, 14 bases remained unmatched.

V and J are TRBV6-2 or TRBV6-3 and TRBJ1-1; tentative D call: TRBD1 (5 bases). V was cut by 5 bases and J by 6 bases, with 16 bases left in between. CDR3 length: 14 residues. The germline gives CDR1 MNHEY, CDR2 SVGEGT. Here the CDR3 reads CASSPTLEGPEAFF. Written as DNA, the CDR3 is TGTGCCAGCAGTCCCACTCTGGAGGGACCTGAAGCTTTCTTT.

This clonotype occurred a few times. The chain combines TRBV7-9 with TRBJ2-3; perhaps TRBD2 as D (6 bases). The CDR3 spans 16 residues. Deletions cut 5 bases from V and 0 bases from J, with 15 bases between. The V gene's germline CDR1 is SEHNR and CDR2 FQNEAQ (reference sequence). CDR3 in DNA: TGTGCCAGCAGCGCCTATCTAGCGATTAGCACAGATACGCAGTATTTT. This translates into CASSAYLAISTDTQYF. Drawing the rest from reference TRBV7-9 and TRBJ2-3, the complete variable domain is DTGVSQNPRHKITKRGQNVTFRCDPISEHNRLYWYRQTLGQGPEFLTYFQNEAQLEKSRLLSDRFSAERPKGSFSTLEIQRTEQGDSAMYLCASSAYLAISTDTQYFGPGTRLTVL.

This rearrangement joins TRBV20-1 to TRBJ1-1, with a weak D call TRBD1 (5 bases). Germline V gene data show CDR1 as DFQATT and CDR2 as SNEGSKA (reference sequence). The CDR3 runs to 13 residues. CDR3: CSIEVWKRGEAFF. CDR3 DNA: TGCAGCATAGAGGTTTGGAAAAGGGGCGAAGCTTTCTTT.

The V gene is TRBV25-1, the J gene TRBJ2-7; D possibly corresponds to TRBD1 (5 bases). This CDR3 region has 14 residues. Germline assignment: CDR1 MGHDK and CDR2 SYGVNS. V was trimmed by 0 bases and J by 2 bases, leaving 8 bases between them. The CDR3 region has the DNA TGTGCCAGCAGTGAATACAAAGGGGCCTACGAGCAGTACTTC. Protein sequence: CASSEYKGAYEQYF.

This clonotype was counted a few times. This rearrangement joins TRBV27 to TRBJ2-2; D is undetermined. Germline V lookup: CDR1 MNHEY, CDR2 SMNVEV (reference sequence). The V end was cut by 3 bases, the J end by 6 bases, with 8 bases between. The CDR3 spans 13 residues. In DNA, the CDR3 is TGTGCCAGCAGTTTTTCCAGGCCCGGGGAGCTGTTTTTT. Its protein is CASSFSRPGELFF.

The chain carries TRBV5-1 and TRBJ2-5; weak D call: TRBD1 (5 bases). Trimming stripped 2 bases from V and 5 bases from J, with 13 bases between. CDR1 and CDR2 (germline): SGHRS, YFSETQ. The CDR3 loop spans 14 amino acids. CDR3 coding DNA: TGCGCCAGCAGCTTTCAGGGATCGGGTGAGACCCAGTACTTC. Translating gives CASSFQGSGETQYF.

This clonotype was counted between two and nine times. The rearrangement uses TRBV24-1 and TRBJ1-1; D is undetermined. In germline, CDR1 is KGHDR, CDR2 SFDVKD. The V and J ends lost 7 bases and 2 bases respectively, with 10 bases between them. This CDR3 region has 13 residues. The chain's CDR3 is CATRDDQNTEAFF. The CDR3 DNA sequence: TGTGCCACCAGGGACGACCAAAACACTGAAGCTTTCTTT.

This clonotype has only a few counts. The chain employs TRBV14 and TRBJ2-3, with 7 bases identical to TRBD1. Germline V lookup: CDR1 SGHDN, CDR2 FVKESK. The ends lost 1 base at V and 4 bases at J; junction bases unmatched: 5. The CDR3 has 15 residues. CDR3 amino acids: CASSQAYRGSDTQYF. The CDR3 bases are TGTGCCAGCAGCCAAGCTTACAGGGGCTCAGATACGCAGTATTTT.

This clonotype has a count of ten or more. The chain uses TRBV6-5 and TRBJ2-3; D not resolved. The CDR3 length is 15 residues. V lost 5 bases and J 2 bases, leaving 14 bases between the germline ends. Germline V gives CDR1 MNHEY, CDR2 SVGAGI. The CDR3 nucleotides are TGTGCCAGCAGTCCCGTGGGCCCCCACACAGATACGCAGTATTTT. Its protein product is CASSPVGPHTDTQYF.

There are many counts of this clonotype. V usage is TRBV5-1 and J usage is TRBJ1-2, with 12 bases matching TRBD1. CDR1 and CDR2 from the germline V gene are SGHRS and YFSETQ. The CDR3 runs to 16 residues. J gave up 6 bases and V 8 bases, and 14 bases lay outside the gene matches. The CDR3: CASSLKPGQGADGYTF. In DNA form, the CDR3 reads TGCGCCAGTAGCCTCAAACCGGGACAGGGGGCAGATGGCTACACCTTC.

This clonotype was detected a few times. The J gene is TRBJ2-3, the V gene TRBV12-3 or TRBV12-4; possible D gene TRBD1, 6 bases. Deletions cut 4 bases from V and 2 bases from J, with 16 bases between. The CDR3 runs to 16 residues. CDR3 nucleotides: TGTGCCAGCAGTTCCGGGTTAGGGGGTTACACAGATACGCAGTATTTT. This translates into CASSSGLGGYTDTQYF.

This rearrangement joins TRBV7-6 to TRBJ2-3; 9 bases align to TRBD2. Trimming cost V 1 base and J 7 bases; bases outside gene matches: 12. The CDR3 runs to 17 residues. CDR1 is SGHVS and CDR2 is FNYEAQ in the germline V gene. The chain's CDR3 is CASSLVFAGGPRNTQYF. The CDR3 DNA follows: TGTGCCAGCAGCTTAGTTTTTGCGGGGGGGCCGAGAAATACGCAGTATTTT.

V is TRBV4-3 and J is TRBJ2-1; D may be TRBD2 (6 bases). Germline V CDR1 and CDR2: LGHNA, YSLEER. The CDR3 has 14 residues. V was cut by 4 bases and J by 4 bases, with 11 bases left in between. The CDR3 reads CASSRERGYNEQFF. CDR3 coding DNA: TGCGCCAGCAGCCGGGAACGGGGGTACAATGAGCAGTTCTTC.

CDR3 bases: TGTGCTAGTGGTTTGGTACCTAATTCACCCCTCCACTTT. It translates to CASGLVPNSPLHF. V usage is TRBV12-5 and J usage is TRBJ1-6; no reliable D call. With 0 bases removed from V and 6 bases from J, the gap between germline ends came to 3 bases. The length of the CDR3 is 13 residues. CDR1 and CDR2 (germline): LGHNT, FRNRAP. Looking up the rest from reference TRBV12-5 and TRBJ1-6 gives the full variable domain: DARVTQTPRHKVTEMGQEVTMRCQPILGHNTVFWYRQTMMQGLELLAYFRNRAPLDDSGMPKDRFSAEMPDATLATLKIQPSEPRDSAVYFCASGLVPNSPLHFGNGTRLTVT.

V gene TRBV6-6 combines with J gene TRBJ1-5; D ambiguous. Germline CDR1 reads MNHNY; CDR2 reads SVGAGI (reference sequence). The CDR3 totals 14 residues. The V and J ends lost 4 bases and 0 bases respectively, with 7 bases between them. The CDR3 DNA reads as TGTGCCAGCAGTTTCGGAGTTAGCAATCAGCCCCAGCATTTT. Amino acid sequence: CASSFGVSNQPQHF.

This rearrangement joins TRBV18 to TRBJ2-7; no clear D. The V end was cut by 0 bases, the J end by 0 bases, with 12 bases between. Looked up from germline, CDR1 is KGHSH and CDR2 is LQKENI. The CDR3 spans 16 residues. DNA of the CDR3: TGTGCCAGCTCACCACCCTTTGGTCCCAGCTCCTACGAGCAGTACTTC. Amino acids: CASSPPFGPSSYEQYF.

This clonotype has only a few counts. The chain is built from TRBV19 and TRBJ1-1; possible D gene TRBD1, 6 bases. CDR3 length: 12 amino acids. The V gene's germline CDR1 is LNHDA and CDR2 SQIVND (reference sequence). The V gene lost 6 bases and the J gene lost 5 bases, with 10 bases spanning the gap. The CDR3 spells CASSTTGTEAFF. The CDR3 region has the DNA TGTGCCAGTAGCACGACAGGAACTGAAGCTTTCTTT.

This rearrangement joins TRBV15 to TRBJ1-5, with 7 nucleotides matching TRBD1. CDR3 length: 15 amino acids. The V gene end was trimmed by 8 bases and the J gene end by 2 bases; junction bases not matched to a gene: 9. Germline V gives CDR1 LNHNV, CDR2 YYDKDF (reference sequence). This chain's CDR3 is CATADRRGRNQPQHF. DNA for the CDR3: TGTGCCACCGCGGACAGGAGGGGCCGCAATCAGCCCCAGCATTTT.